This T cell receptor (beta chain) was sequenced during a study of neurological immune-mediated disorders. Study outcomes and limitations: No CDR3 amino acid sequences recurred among expanded clones across subjects, suggesting private repertoires in all groups.

The CDR3 runs to 11 residues. The germline V and J ends were trimmed by 5 bases and 4 bases, with 7 bases remaining between them. In germline, CDR1 is SGHRS, CDR2 YFSETQ. This clonotype appeared many times. Its antigen is not identified. TCRdb used MiXCR to reprocess the 5' RACE reads, holding one entry per CDR3 protein. The sample has 52,000 or so distinct CDR3 sequences; just under 4% are singletons. The sorted libraries started from about a million CD4+ or CD8+ T cells. The sequencing input was CD4+ T cells from blood. The source of this sequence is a woman aged 35 to 49 with multiple sclerosis. The rearrangement links TRBV5-1 to TRBJ2-7; D perhaps matches TRBD2 (5 bases). For the CDR3, the DNA is TGCGCCAGCAGGGACTTTTACGAGCAGTACTTC. This encodes CASRDFYEQYF.